One sample yielded the 20 T cell receptor beta chains listed below, sequenced in a study of OX40 agonist ivuxolimab in advanced cancers. Measured with immunoSEQ multiplex PCR; TCRdb has only the in-frame clones, and not every one. The profile shows tens of thousands of clones, roughly nine tenths of them singletons. The material sequenced was CD4+ or CD8+ T cells sorted from blood, taken in a trial of the OX40 agonist ivuxolimab. The receptors shown here come from an adult with an advanced solid tumor such as melanoma, head and neck, liver or kidney cancer.

This clone appeared once. This chain links TRBV18 with TRBJ2-5; D is perhaps TRBD2 (5 bases). Germline CDR1 reads KGHSH; CDR2 reads LQKENI. The V and J ends lost 3 bases and 3 bases respectively, with 14 bases between them. CDR3 size: 15 residues. CDR3 amino acids: CASSPNAGLKETQYF. The CDR3 bases are TGTGCCAGCTCACCGAATGCTGGACTTAAAGAGACCCAGTACTTC.

The chain uses TRBV28 and TRBJ2-1; D is uncertain. The CDR3 is made up of 11 amino acids. Trimming shortened V by 5 bases and J by 9 bases, and 8 bases separated the two germline ends. Germline V gene sequence: CDR1 MDHEN, CDR2 SYDVKM. The CDR3 reads CASSSSREQFF. The CDR3 coding sequence is TGTGCCAGCAGTAGTTCTCGTGAGCAGTTCTTC. The full variable domain, completed using reference TRBV28 and TRBJ2-1, is DVKVTQSSRYLVKRTGEKVFLECVQDMDHENMFWYRQDPGLGLRLIYFSYDVKMKEKGDIPEGYSVSREKKERFSLILESASTNQTSMYLCASSSSREQFFGPGTRLTVL.

The rearrangement uses TRBV7-2 and TRBJ2-7; D is perhaps TRBD1 or TRBD2 (5 bases each). V dropped 5 bases and J dropped 4 bases, with 12 bases sitting between them. The CDR3 covers 13 residues. Germline CDR1 SGHTA, CDR2 FQGNSA. CDR3 sequence: CASSARAGYEQYF. CDR3 DNA sequence: TGTGCCAGCAGCGCCAGGGCGGGTTACGAGCAGTACTTC.

This chain connects TRBV6-1 to TRBJ1-2; a possible D gene is TRBD1 (6 bases). The CDR3 runs 17 residues. From germline, CDR1 is MNHNS and CDR2 SASEGT. Trimming took 4 bases from V and 8 from J, leaving 26 bases between them. In nucleotides, the CDR3 is TGTGCCAGCAGTGGGCAGAACGGACAGCAACCAGGTAGAGGCTACACCTTC. This gives the protein CASSGQNGQQPGRGYTF.

The genes are TRBV5-8 and TRBJ2-2; 12 bases align to TRBD2. With V trimmed by 0 bases and J by 3 bases, 6 bases remained unmatched. Germline V gene sequence: CDR1 SGHTS, CDR2 YDEGEE. The CDR3 runs 18 residues. The DNA for the CDR3 is TGTGCCAGCAGCTTGGCTAGACTAGCGGGAGCCTACACCGGGGAGCTGTTTTTT. It codes for CASSLARLAGAYTGELFF.

The chain recombines TRBV10-2 with TRBJ1-1; tentatively, D is TRBD1 (5 bases). Trimming removed 5 bases from V and 1 base from J, with 8 bases in between. The germline V gene encodes CDR1 WSHSY and CDR2 SAAADI. The CDR3 is 13 amino acids. CDR3 sequence: CASSQTGNTEAFF. DNA for the CDR3: TGCGCCAGCAGTCAAACAGGGAACACTGAAGCTTTCTTT.

CDR3 in DNA: TGTGCCAGCAGTGGGCGATGGGCTCACACAAACACCGGGGAGCTGTTTTTT. This translates into CASSGRWAHTNTGELFF. The gene calls are TRBV6-1 and TRBJ2-2; no reliable D call. CDR1 and CDR2 (germline): MNHNS, SASEGT. The length of the CDR3 is 17 residues. V was pared by 4 bases and J by 2 bases, with 17 bases between.

The gene calls are TRBV5-1 and TRBJ2-7; 10 bases agree with TRBD1. The CDR3 totals 15 residues. The V gene's germline CDR1 is SGHRS and CDR2 YFSETQ. Trimming took 4 bases from V and 3 from J; bases not matched to a gene: 7. The CDR3 here is CASSDRDRGHYEQYF. The CDR3 DNA reads TGCGCCAGCAGCGACCGGGACAGGGGACACTACGAGCAGTACTTC.

This clone was detected a few times. The V call is TRBV5-1, the J call TRBJ1-3; 7 bases map to TRBD1. V lost 5 bases and J lost 8; bases outside the gene matches: 7. Germline V gene sequence: CDR1 SGHRS, CDR2 YFSETQ. The CDR3 has 13 amino acids. CDR3 sequence: CASSRDRGDTIYF. The DNA for the CDR3 is TGCGCCAGCAGTCGGGACAGAGGGGACACCATATATTTT.

J is TRBJ2-2 and V is TRBV5-3; the D is unclear. TRBV5-3 is sorted into the ORF group, with uncertain function. V was cut by 1 base and J by 2 bases, with 15 bases left in between. CDR3 length: 17 amino acids. CDR3 loop: CARSLCPAVPNTGELFF. The CDR3 region has the DNA TGTGCCAGAAGCTTGTGCCCTGCAGTGCCCAACACCGGGGAGCTGTTTTTT.

This sequence joins TRBV5-6 and TRBJ2-5; 13 bases agree with TRBD2. Germline-derived CDR1 and CDR2 are SGHDT and YYEEEE. V was pared by 4 bases and J by 2 bases, with 14 bases of the junction left unmatched. This CDR3 comprises 19 residues. The DNA for the CDR3 is TGTGCCAGCAGCCCCCTCGGACTAGCGGGGGCCGGGGGACAAGAGACCCAGTACTTC. Amino acid sequence: CASSPLGLAGAGGQETQYF.

The V and J genes are TRBV28 and TRBJ1-5, with TRBD1 as a possible D gene (5 bases). CDR1 MDHEN and CDR2 SYDVKM come from the germline V gene. The CDR3 is 15 residues long. The V end was cut by 5 bases, the J end by 2 bases, with 13 bases between. This CDR3 reads CASSKRGKGNQPQHF. The CDR3, as DNA: TGTGCCAGCAGTAAGAGGGGTAAAGGCAATCAGCCCCAGCATTTT.

V and J are TRBV27 and TRBJ2-7; D is uncertain. Germline-derived CDR1 and CDR2 are MNHEY and SMNVEV (reference sequence). The V gene lost 4 bases and the J gene lost 3 bases, with 4 bases spanning the gap. The CDR3 is 11 amino acids. CDR3 in amino acids: CASSSVYEQYF. In nucleotides, the CDR3 is TGTGCCAGCAGTTCGGTCTACGAGCAGTACTTC.

This clone showed up just a few times. This sample also contains other DNA sequences that code for the same CDR3. The V call is TRBV30, the J call TRBJ1-5, with 8 bases that match TRBD1. V gave up 2 bases and J gave up 7 bases; unmatched junction bases: 4. Germline V gene sequence: CDR1 GTSNPN, CDR2 SVGIG (reference sequence). The CDR3 loop spans 13 amino acids. The CDR3: CAWSHRGNQPQHF. The CDR3 bases are TGTGCCTGGAGTCACAGGGGGAACCAGCCCCAGCATTTT. Variable domain in full (rest from reference TRBV30 and TRBJ1-5): SQTIHQWPATLVQPVGSPLSLECTVEGTSNPNLYWYRQAAGRGLQLLFYSVGIGQISSEVPQNLSASRPQDRQFILSSKKLLLSDSGFYLCAWSHRGNQPQHFGDGTRLSIL.

The genes are TRBV28 and TRBJ2-1, with D perhaps TRBD1 (5 bases). The length of the CDR3 is 14 residues. Germline-derived CDR1 and CDR2 are MDHEN and SYDVKM. V dropped 10 bases and J dropped 10 bases, with 23 bases sitting between them. CDR3 in amino acids: CATTGMTVLDEQFF. CDR3 nucleotides: TGTGCCACCACCGGAATGACAGTTTTAGACGAGCAGTTCTTC. The full variable domain, completed using reference TRBV28 and TRBJ2-1, is DVKVTQSSRYLVKRTGEKVFLECVQDMDHENMFWYRQDPGLGLRLIYFSYDVKMKEKGDIPEGYSVSREKKERFSLILESASTNQTSMYLCATTGMTVLDEQFFGPGTRLTVL.

This chain links TRBV4-1 with TRBJ2-5; possibly TRBD2 for D (5 bases). The CDR3 is 17 amino acids. Trimming left V 0 bases short and J 5 bases short, with 19 bases between. Germline CDR1 reads MGHRA; CDR2 reads YSYEKL. The chain's CDR3 is CASSQDLGRTRVETQYF. Here the CDR3 DNA reads TGCGCCAGCAGCCAAGATCTAGGGAGAACCCGGGTGGAGACCCAGTACTTC.

The chain has TRBV30 and TRBJ1-4; D not certain. The CDR3 length is 12 residues. The germline CDR1 and CDR2 sequences are GTSNPN and SVGIG (reference sequence). V lost 6 bases and J lost 5, with 10 bases in between. The CDR3 bases are TGTGCCTGCACCGCCCGAAATGAAAAACTGTTTTTT. Amino acid sequence: CACTARNEKLFF. The full variable domain, with the rest looked up from reference TRBV30 and TRBJ1-4, is SQTIHQWPATLVQPVGSPLSLECTVEGTSNPNLYWYRQAAGRGLQLLFYSVGIGQISSEVPQNLSASRPQDRQFILSSKKLLLSDSGFYLCACTARNEKLFFGSGTQLSVL.

The gene calls are TRBV28 and TRBJ2-2, with TRBD1 matching 10 bases. V was pared by 5 bases and J by 6 bases, with 6 bases of the junction left unmatched. The CDR3 covers 15 residues. CDR1 is MDHEN, CDR2 SYDVKM, per germline. CDR3 residues: CASSVRQGASGELFF. DNA for the CDR3: TGTGCCAGCAGTGTGAGACAGGGGGCTTCCGGGGAGCTGTTTTTT.

CDR3 amino acids: CASSLAGAREKLFF. In DNA, the CDR3 is TGCGCCAGCAGCTTGGCCGGCGCAAGGGAAAAACTGTTTTTT. The chain uses TRBV5-1 and TRBJ1-4; D unclear. Germline lookup yields CDR1 SGHRS and CDR2 YFSETQ. The CDR3 is 14 amino acids. V dropped 0 bases and J dropped 8 bases, with 11 bases sitting between them.

The chain couples TRBV6-5 to TRBJ1-3; D call uncertain. The CDR3 is 13 residues long. CDR1 and CDR2 (germline): MNHEY, SVGAGI. V lost 5 bases and J 0 bases, leaving 5 bases between the germline ends. The CDR3 region is CASSAASGNTIYF. The CDR3 bases are TGTGCCAGCAGTGCGGCCTCTGGAAACACCATATATTTT.